The 32 T cell receptor beta chains presented below share a single source sample, sequenced in a study of cytomegalovirus exposure and HLA in healthy donors. The primer mix had 60 Vbeta and 13 Jbeta primers. Clones were sequenced by immunoSEQ multiplex PCR, and TCRdb holds only the in-frame ones, with some missing. The sample comprises about 160,000 clones, around 76% of which are singletons, and around 1.4% rests with the top ten. What was sequenced was PBMCs. All receptors come from a man in his sixties in good health and CMV-seronegative.

V and J are TRBV4-3 and TRBJ1-2; 9 bases agree with TRBD1. Germline V gene sequence: CDR1 LGHNA, CDR2 YSLEER. The CDR3 has 15 residues. After removal of 0 bases from V and 8 bases from J, the junction contained 7 bases not matched to a gene. The CDR3 DNA follows: TGCGCCAGCAGCCAAGAACAGGGGGCGTTGGGGGGCTACACCTTC. This gives the protein CASSQEQGALGGYTF.

The chain has TRBV30 and TRBJ1-6, with a weak D call TRBD1 (5 bases). V was clipped by 8 bases and J by 7 bases, with 12 bases between them. There are 12 residues in the CDR3. CDR1 GTSNPN and CDR2 SVGIG come from the germline V gene (reference sequence). The CDR3 protein is CATRVRNSPLHF. The CDR3 bases are TGTGCCACCAGGGTTAGAAATTCACCCCTCCACTTT. Full variable domain (outside the CDR3, taken from reference TRBV30 and TRBJ1-6): SQTIHQWPATLVQPVGSPLSLECTVEGTSNPNLYWYRQAAGRGLQLLFYSVGIGQISSEVPQNLSASRPQDRQFILSSKKLLLSDSGFYLCATRVRNSPLHFGNGTRLTVT.

The genes are TRBV9 and TRBJ2-7; 11 bases fit TRBD2. Germline-derived CDR1 and CDR2 are SGDLS and YYNGEE. The CDR3 loop spans 15 amino acids. V shed 1 base, J shed 4 bases, and the junction held 4 bases outside the gene matches. This CDR3 reads CASSVSLAGGYEQYF. CDR3 nucleotides: TGTGCCAGCAGCGTAAGTCTAGCGGGAGGTTACGAGCAGTACTTC.

The chain carries TRBV7-8 and TRBJ2-1; 10 nucleotides align to TRBD2. The CDR3 has 15 amino acids. The ends lost 4 bases at V and 4 bases at J; junction bases unmatched: 4. Germline CDR1 and CDR2: SGHVS and FQNEAQ. DNA of the CDR3: TGTGCCAGCAGCTCTGGACTAGCGGAGTACAATGAGCAGTTCTTC. It codes for CASSSGLAEYNEQFF.

The chain uses TRBV18 and TRBJ1-2; TRBD1 aligns across 7 bases. The CDR3 length is 12 residues. Per the germline V gene, CDR1 is KGHSH and CDR2 is LQKENI. Trimming removed 4 bases from V and 13 bases from J; junction bases left unmatched: 9. This CDR3 reads CASSLGQVFPTF. CDR3 DNA sequence: TGTGCCAGCTCACTTGGACAGGTTTTTCCCACCTTC.

The chain joins TRBV11-2 to TRBJ2-7, with a possible D match to TRBD1 (6 bases). This CDR3 spans 16 amino acids. CDR1 is SGHAT, CDR2 FQNNGV, per germline. V lost 5 bases and J 6 bases, leaving 23 bases between the germline ends. The CDR3 sequence is CASSTTDSFYPFEQYF. CDR3 in DNA: TGTGCCAGCAGCACAACGGACAGTTTCTATCCGTTCGAGCAGTACTTC.

The CDR3: CASSFGGARSGANVLTF. DNA for the CDR3: TGTGCCAGCAGCTTTGGGGGGGCCCGCTCTGGGGCCAACGTCCTGACTTTC. The gene calls are TRBV5-4 and TRBJ2-6, with D maybe TRBD2 (7 bases). V gave up 2 bases and J gave up 0 bases, with 12 bases separating them. Per the germline V gene, CDR1 is SGHNT and CDR2 is YYREEE (reference sequence). There are 17 residues in the CDR3.

The V gene is TRBV28, the J gene TRBJ1-2, with 7 bases identical to TRBD1. Losses at the gene ends were 6 bases for V and 4 bases for J; bases not matched to a gene: 5. The CDR3 has 13 amino acids. Germline lookup yields CDR1 MDHEN and CDR2 SYDVKM. CDR3 loop: CASSGPGGYGYTF. CDR3 nucleotide sequence: TGTGCCAGCAGCGGCCCAGGGGGCTATGGCTACACCTTC.

The CDR3 DNA follows: TGTGCCAGCAGGGAGGGTGGGACGGTGGTTTTAGATACGCAGTATTTT. Amino acids: CASREGGTVVLDTQYF. The rearrangement uses TRBV6-4 and TRBJ2-3; a possible D gene is TRBD2 (6 bases). V was trimmed by 6 bases and J by 5 bases, leaving 21 bases between them. Germline V lookup: CDR1 MRHNA, CDR2 SNTAGT. The CDR3 sequence is 16 residues long.

The CDR3 is CASSQNPGQGSGYTF. DNA for the CDR3: TGCGCCAGCAGCCAGAACCCGGGACAGGGCTCTGGCTACACCTTC. The V call is TRBV4-3, the J call TRBJ1-2; 9 bases align to TRBD1. The CDR3 runs 15 residues. Germline CDR1 LGHNA, CDR2 YSLEER. The V segment lost 3 bases and the J segment 7 bases; nucleotides outside the gene matches: 9.

The gene calls are TRBV7-3 and TRBJ2-5, with 7 bases identical to TRBD2. V gave up 5 bases and J gave up 1 base; unmatched junction bases: 7. The CDR3 runs to 15 residues. Germline CDR1 is SGHTA and CDR2 is FQGTGA. CDR3 sequence reads: CASSPNRGGQETQYF. In DNA, the CDR3 is TGTGCCAGCAGCCCTAACCGCGGGGGCCAAGAGACCCAGTACTTC.

The V call is TRBV5-1, the J call TRBJ1-3; the D gene is possibly TRBD1 (5 bases). Germline V gene lookup returns CDR1 SGHRS and CDR2 YFSETQ. The CDR3 totals 16 residues. Trimming left V 1 base short and J 0 bases short, with 11 bases between. The chain's CDR3 is CASSLFQGGSGNTIYF. The CDR3 DNA reads TGCGCCAGCAGCTTGTTCCAGGGAGGCTCTGGAAACACCATATATTTT.

This chain links TRBV6-5 with TRBJ1-3, with TRBD1 matching 7 bases. This CDR3 contains 13 residues. With V trimmed by 6 bases and J by 2 bases, 1 base remained unmatched. Germline lookup yields CDR1 MNHEY and CDR2 SVGAGI. The CDR3 DNA reads as TGTGCCAGCAGAAGGGGGCCTGGAAACACCATATATTTT. Protein product: CASRRGPGNTIYF.

This chain links TRBV27 with TRBJ2-3; 8 bases match TRBD2. Germline V gene sequence: CDR1 MNHEY, CDR2 SMNVEV (reference sequence). V lost 5 bases, J lost 5 bases, and 12 bases stayed unmatched. This CDR3 contains 16 residues. This CDR3 reads CASSPTPTSGLDTQYF. The CDR3 bases are TGTGCCAGCAGTCCCACCCCTACTAGCGGATTAGATACGCAGTATTTT.

J is TRBJ2-5 and V is TRBV5-6; a possible D gene is TRBD1 (5 bases). TRBJ2-7 explains the end of the DNA better; the J call may be wrong. CDR1 is SGHDT and CDR2 is YYEEEE in the germline V gene. The CDR3 sequence is 15 residues long. The CDR3 sequence is CASSLASDSTYEQYF. The CDR3 DNA reads TGTGCCAGCAGCTTGGCCTCCGACAGCACCTACGAGCAGTACTTC.

V gene TRBV5-6 combines with J gene TRBJ2-1; 8 nucleotides line up with TRBD2. This CDR3 comprises 17 residues. Germline V gene data show CDR1 as SGHDT and CDR2 as YYEEEE. The V gene end was trimmed by 4 bases and the J gene end by 3 bases; junction bases not matched to a gene: 12. CDR3 loop: CASSPPGLASDYNEQFF. CDR3 DNA sequence: TGTGCCAGCAGCCCCCCCGGACTAGCATCTGACTACAATGAGCAGTTCTTC.

The chain is built from TRBV4-1 and TRBJ2-5, with D perhaps matching TRBD2 (7 bases). CDR3 length: 17 residues. Germline V gene data show CDR1 as MGHRA and CDR2 as YSYEKL. V lost 0 bases and J 4 bases, leaving 18 bases between the germline ends. The CDR3 region is CASSQDVGGGLSETQYF. The CDR3 DNA sequence: TGCGCCAGCAGCCAAGATGTGGGGGGGGGCCTTTCAGAGACCCAGTACTTC.

J is TRBJ2-1 and V is TRBV11-2; a possible D gene is TRBD1 (6 bases). Germline-derived CDR1 and CDR2 are SGHAT and FQNNGV. The CDR3 loop spans 17 amino acids. The V gene lost 1 base and the J gene lost 3 bases, with 16 bases spanning the gap. CDR3 region: CASSLAYRSRGYNEQFF. CDR3 nucleotide sequence: TGTGCCAGCAGCTTAGCCTATAGGTCCAGGGGCTACAATGAGCAGTTCTTC.

In this sample, this clone turned up a few times. The J gene is TRBJ2-5, the V gene TRBV5-1, with D unresolved. The CDR3 spans 14 residues. The germline V gene has CDR1 SGHRS and CDR2 YFSETQ. The V end was cut by 4 bases, the J end by 1 base, with 11 bases between. The CDR3 protein is CASSHQASQETQYF. DNA for the CDR3: TGCGCCAGCAGCCACCAAGCCTCCCAAGAGACCCAGTACTTC.

This rearrangement joins TRBV27 to TRBJ2-3; TRBD1 agrees at 7 bases. V was pared by 5 bases and J by 5 bases, with 13 bases of the junction left unmatched. CDR1 and CDR2 (germline): MNHEY, SMNVEV (reference sequence). There are 16 residues in the CDR3. The CDR3 nucleotides read TGTGCCAGCAGTCTCGACAGGGCCCCGTTGGGAGATACGCAGTATTTT. Residues: CASSLDRAPLGDTQYF.

The chain links TRBV6-1 to TRBJ2-3, with TRBD1 matching 7 bases. V dropped 6 bases and J dropped 0; count of bases not matched to a gene: 3. The germline CDR1 and CDR2 sequences are MNHNS and SASEGT. The CDR3 runs to 14 residues. The CDR3 DNA sequence: TGTGCCAGCAGCCAACAGGGGAGCACAGATACGCAGTATTTT. Its translation: CASSQQGSTDTQYF.

J is TRBJ1-3 and V is TRBV5-5, with TRBD1 as a possible D gene (6 bases). Deletions cut 4 bases from V and 4 bases from J, with 18 bases between. This CDR3 is 16 amino acids long. CDR1 and CDR2 from the germline V gene are SGHKS and YYEKEE (reference sequence). As DNA, the CDR3 is TGTGCCAGCAGCGTAATGGACAGTTCCTTAGGAAACACCATATATTTT. Translation: CASSVMDSSLGNTIYF.

This clone was seen repeatedly, ten times or more. The V gene is TRBV7-9, the J gene TRBJ1-4; possible D gene TRBD1, 6 bases. This CDR3 has 14 residues. Trimming took 5 bases from V and 3 from J, leaving 10 bases between them. Germline CDR1 is SEHNR and CDR2 is FQNEAQ (reference sequence). CDR3 DNA sequence: TGTGCCAGCAGCGGACAGACTTCTAATGAAAAACTGTTTTTT. It codes for CASSGQTSNEKLFF.

The chain links TRBV5-1 to TRBJ1-2; TRBD1 matches at 9 bases. Losses at the gene ends were 4 bases for V and 3 bases for J; bases not matched to a gene: 4. The CDR3 is 14 residues long. Germline CDR1 reads SGHRS; CDR2 reads YFSETQ. CDR3 loop: CASSQQGAHYGYTF. For the CDR3, the DNA is TGCGCCAGCAGCCAACAGGGGGCCCACTATGGCTACACCTTC. The complete variable domain, with remaining parts taken from reference TRBV5-1 and TRBJ1-2, reads KAGVTQTPRYLIKTRGQQVTLSCSPISGHRSVSWYQQTPGQGLQFLFEYFSETQRNKGNFPGRFSGRQFSNSRSEMNVSTLELGDSALYLCASSQQGAHYGYTFGSGTRLTVV.

Concerning this clone itself: At one end, the junction sequence differs from germline, possibly due to a read error. This chain joins TRBV5-1 and TRBJ2-1, with 9 bases that match TRBD1. CDR3 size: 15 residues. Germline CDR1 SGHRS, CDR2 YFSETQ. DNA for the CDR3: TGCGCCAGCGGCGAGGGACAGGGACCCTACAATGCGCAGTTCTTC. It yields the protein CASGEGQGPYNAQFF.

The chain employs TRBV10-3 and TRBJ2-2, with 8 bases matching TRBD1. The CDR3 runs 14 residues. Trimming cost V 6 bases and J 3 bases; bases outside gene matches: 3. CDR1 is ENHRY, CDR2 SYGVKD, per germline. CDR3 residues: CAIRMDRDTGELFF. In nucleotides, the CDR3 is TGTGCCATCAGGATGGACAGGGACACCGGGGAGCTGTTTTTT.

The rearrangement joins TRBV7-2 to TRBJ1-5, with 7 nucleotides matching TRBD1. Per the germline V gene, CDR1 is SGHTA and CDR2 is FQGNSA. The length of the CDR3 is 15 residues. V lost 0 bases, J lost 7 bases, and 6 bases stayed unmatched. The CDR3 DNA follows: TGTGCCAGCAGCTTAGCGACAGGGAGTCTACAGCCCCAGCATTTT. Translation gives CASSLATGSLQPQHF.

The chain couples TRBV5-1 to TRBJ2-5; TRBD1 matches at 10 bases. This CDR3 contains 15 residues. The V segment lost 5 bases and the J segment 5 bases; nucleotides outside the gene matches: 9. CDR1 and CDR2 from the germline V gene are SGHRS and YFSETQ. The CDR3 sequence: CASSYGTGAQETQYF. The CDR3 DNA sequence: TGCGCCAGCAGTTATGGGACAGGGGCGCAGGAGACCCAGTACTTC.

The chain joins TRBV29-1 to TRBJ2-2, with TRBD2 identical over 10 bases. Germline V gene data show CDR1 as SQVTM and CDR2 as ANQGSEA. CDR3 length equals 14 residues. J gave up 8 bases and V 6 bases, and 9 bases lay outside the gene matches. The CDR3 loop is CSVRAGGRSGELFF. Here the CDR3 DNA reads TGCAGCGTCCGAGCGGGAGGGCGTTCTGGGGAGCTGTTTTTT.

This clone has a handful of counts. V is TRBV5-4 and J is TRBJ2-1; D unclear. The CDR3 has 14 amino acids. V shed 7 bases and J shed 9 bases, with 20 bases lying between them. Germline V CDR1 and CDR2: SGHNT, YYREEE (reference sequence). CDR3: CASSPQPSVGEQFF. DNA for the CDR3: TGTGCCAGCTCGCCACAGCCCTCTGTCGGTGAGCAGTTCTTC.

J is TRBJ2-3 and V is TRBV5-1; 7 nucleotides align to TRBD2. The ends lost 4 bases at V and 2 bases at J; junction bases unmatched: 10. The CDR3 runs to 16 residues. Germline CDR1 reads SGHRS; CDR2 reads YFSETQ. The CDR3: CASSPAGGGDTDTQYF. The DNA for the CDR3 is TGCGCCAGCAGCCCAGCTGGCGGGGGAGACACAGATACGCAGTATTTT.

CDR3 protein: CASSRLAGGQDEQYF. For the CDR3, the DNA is TGTGCCAGCAGCCGGCTAGCGGGGGGGCAAGACGAGCAGTACTTC. The J gene is TRBJ2-7, the V gene TRBV7-6; TRBD2 agrees at 12 bases. CDR1 is SGHVS and CDR2 is FNYEAQ in the germline V gene. V was pared by 5 bases and J by 5 bases, with 7 bases of the junction left unmatched. There are 15 residues in the CDR3.